These T cell receptor beta chains were read from a single sample in a study of cytotoxic CD8 clonotypes in ibrutinib-treated CLL. The protocol was immunoSEQ multiplex PCR, while the TCRdb copy is restricted to in-frame clones and leaves out a portion. The sample includes about 130,000 clones, 80% to 90% seen only once; the top ten take roughly 1.9%. The sequencing here drew on PBMCs, taken after 24 months of ibrutinib treatment. The receptor set was obtained from a human donor with chronic lymphocytic leukemia. Both conserved end residues are part of each CDR3. D genes are given only for firm matches. Rows may omit the clone size; those that give it use once, few, many or a size class.

TGTGCCAGTAGTATAGACCCACATCGACAGGGTGGCAATCAGCCCCAGCATTTT | CASSIDPHRQGGNQPQHF | TRBD1 | . | TRBJ1-5 | TRBV19
TGTGCCAGCAGTCCACTACAGGCCTATAATGAAAAACTGTTTTTT | CASSPLQAYNEKLFF | . | . | TRBJ1-4 | TRBV28
TGCAGCGTTGCTCAGGGGTGGACTCGCAATCAGCCCCAGCATTTT | CSVAQGWTRNQPQHF | . | . | TRBJ1-5 | TRBV29-1
TGTGCCAGCAGCTCCATTAGCACAGATACGCAGTATTTT | CASSSISTDTQYF | . | . | TRBJ2-3 | TRBV7-3
TGTGCCAGCAGCGTAGGGTTGGGGCAGACGAACACCGGGGAGCTGTTTTTT | CASSVGLGQTNTGELFF | . | . | TRBJ2-2 | TRBV9
TGTGCCAGTAGTATGAGGGGGTGGGCCGGGGAGCTGTTTTTT | CASSMRGWAGELFF | . | . | TRBJ2-2 | TRBV19
TGTGCCAGCAGCCTCTCAGGGGCGGCCTACAATGAGCAGTTCTTC | CASSLSGAAYNEQFF | . | . | TRBJ2-1 | TRBV9
TGTGCCCACAAAACTAGCGGCACAGATACGCAGTATTTT | CAHKTSGTDTQYF | TRBD2 | once | TRBJ2-3 | TRBV18
TGTGCCAGCAGCCTCGGGATACGTAGCCAGCAGTACTTC | CASSLGIRSQQYF | . | . | TRBJ2-7 | TRBV5-4
TGTGCCAGCAGCCAAGCTACCGACAGGGATACGCAGTATTTT | CASSQATDRDTQYF | . | . | TRBJ2-3 | TRBV4-2
TGTGCCAGCAGCTTCCGGGACAGGGGCTACGAGCAGTACTTC | CASSFRDRGYEQYF | TRBD1 | . | TRBJ2-7 | TRBV5-8
TGTGCCAGCAGCTTGACTGCTAAGGGGATCCTTCATGAAGCTTTCTTT | CASSLTAKGILHEAFF | . | few | TRBJ1-1 | TRBV5-5
TGTGCCAGCAGTACCCCCGGGGGGGGTGACACTGAAGCTTTCTTT | CASSTPGGGDTEAFF | . | . | TRBJ1-1 | TRBV28
TGTGCCACCAGCAGAGATATGGCAGGGGCGGATGGGGCCAACGTCCTGACTTTC | CATSRDMAGADGANVLTF | . | . | TRBJ2-6 | TRBV15
TGTGCCAGCAGCTTGTACAATGAGCAGTTCTTC | CASSLYNEQFF | . | once | TRBJ2-1 | TRBV5-6
TGTGCCAGCAGCTTAGAACGGACAGGGCTGGAGACCCAGTACTTC | CASSLERTGLETQYF | TRBD1 | . | TRBJ2-5 | TRBV11-2
TGTGCCAGCAGTTCCCTGACGGGAGGGTACGAGCAGTACTTC | CASSSLTGGYEQYF | TRBD2 | . | TRBJ2-7 | TRBV6-6
TGTGCCAGCAGCTTCCGGGACAGGGATAATGAGCAGTTCTTC | CASSFRDRDNEQFF | TRBD1 | . | TRBJ2-1 | TRBV13
TGCAGCGTCGATCGGACCTCACGGGGGCAAGAGACCCAGTACTTC | CSVDRTSRGQETQYF | . | . | TRBJ2-5 | TRBV29-1
TGTGCCAGCAGTGAATGGTACAGGACGAACTATGGCTACACCTTC | CASSEWYRTNYGYTF | . | . | TRBJ1-2 | TRBV25-1
TGTGCCAGCAGTTCCGGGACGGTGTCTGGTGACTACACCTTC | CASSSGTVSGDYTF | . | once | TRBJ1-2 | TRBV28
TGTGCCAGCAGGACGACAGGACCCTATGGCTACACCTTC | CASRTTGPYGYTF | . | . | TRBJ1-2 | TRBV2
TGTGCCAGCAGGGGAAGGCGGGGTAATGAAAAACTGTTTTTT | CASRGRRGNEKLFF | . | . | TRBJ1-4 | TRBV28